This TCR beta chain emerged from a study of blood T cell repertoires in COVID-19. Here immunoSEQ multiplex PCR was the method, and the copy in TCRdb shows in-frame clones only, minus some. The sample holds fewer than 120,000 clones, around 90% seen once. Germline CDR1 reads SQVTM; CDR2 reads ANQGSEA. The CDR3 has 14 amino acids. Trimming removed 3 bases from V and 4 bases from J; junction bases left unmatched: 8. The TCR was taken from a human donor in a cohort sampled during active COVID-19. This chain connects TRBV29-1 to TRBJ1-2; 7 bases are a match to TRBD1. The sequenced sample was peripheral blood. The CDR3 sequence is CSVERGLNLYGYTF. CDR3 in DNA: TGCAGCGTTGAGAGGGGGCTTAACCTCTATGGCTACACCTTC. Complete variable domain (other parts from reference TRBV29-1 and TRBJ1-2): SAVISQKPSRDICQRGTSLTIQCQVDSQVTMMFWYRQQPGQSLTLIATANQGSEATYESGFVIDKFPISRPNLTFSTLTVSNMSPEDSSIYLCSVERGLNLYGYTFGSGTRLTVV.